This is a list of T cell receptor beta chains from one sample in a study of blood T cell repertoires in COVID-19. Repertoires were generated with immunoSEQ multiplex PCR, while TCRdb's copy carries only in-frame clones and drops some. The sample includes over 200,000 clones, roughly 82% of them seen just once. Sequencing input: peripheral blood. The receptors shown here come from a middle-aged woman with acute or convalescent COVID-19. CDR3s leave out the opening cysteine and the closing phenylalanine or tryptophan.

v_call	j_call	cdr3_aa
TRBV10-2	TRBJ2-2	ASSHPPGQAVPPGELF
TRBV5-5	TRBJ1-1	ASSLGTGTTEAF
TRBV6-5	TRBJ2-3	ASSYETGKADTQY
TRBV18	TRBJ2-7	ASSPYRDRDNEQY
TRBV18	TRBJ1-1	ASSRGQGGTEAF
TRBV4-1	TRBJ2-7	ASSQDWTSGGYEQY
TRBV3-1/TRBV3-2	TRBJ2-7	ASSQDLWVAGGTYEQY
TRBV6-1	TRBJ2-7	ASSERAGGNYEQY
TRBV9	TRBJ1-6	ASSLESSYNSPLH
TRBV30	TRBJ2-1	ALLRQGSYNEQF
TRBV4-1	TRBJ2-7	ASSHETGGNAYEQY
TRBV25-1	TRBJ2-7	ASSSTSGSYEQY
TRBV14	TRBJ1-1	ASSLYIGSTEAF
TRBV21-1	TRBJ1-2	ASSMHLGSFNYGYT
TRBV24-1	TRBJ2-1	ATSPPDSYTDNEQF
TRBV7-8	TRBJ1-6	ASSSRDSLNSPLH
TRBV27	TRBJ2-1	ASSFTPPGGAVNEQF
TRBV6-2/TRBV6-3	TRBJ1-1	ASSLDRGGTEAF
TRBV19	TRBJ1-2	ASTDGGTGLGYT
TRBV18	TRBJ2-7	ASSPQGQGNYEQY
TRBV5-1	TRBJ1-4	ASSVEQGHNEKLF
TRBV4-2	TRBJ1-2	ASSQDWQDYGYT
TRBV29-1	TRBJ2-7	SVAGLAGRYEQY
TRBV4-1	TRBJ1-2	ASSQGQNYGYT
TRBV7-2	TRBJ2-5	ASSLWGDSNKETQY
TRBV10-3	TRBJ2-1	AIRGTGKDNEQF
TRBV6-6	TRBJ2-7	ASSGPKAYEQY
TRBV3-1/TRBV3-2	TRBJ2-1	ASSQDIAGGRNEQF
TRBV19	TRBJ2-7	ASRTKDRVEYEQY
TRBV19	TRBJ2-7	ASSLAETIYEQY
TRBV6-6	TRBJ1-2	ASSQNSGRDGYT
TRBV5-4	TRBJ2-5	ASSLTGEGETQY
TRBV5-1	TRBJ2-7	ASSLVAGGTEEQY
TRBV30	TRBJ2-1	AWTGLEEF
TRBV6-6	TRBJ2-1	ASRKGVSYNEQF
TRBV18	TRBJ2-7	ASSPNGRRDEQY
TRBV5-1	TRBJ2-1	ASSFSGPNEQF